Below are 27 T cell receptor beta chains sequenced from a single sample in a study of T cell changes during pregnancy in multiple sclerosis. Repertoires were generated with immunoSEQ multiplex PCR, while TCRdb's copy carries only in-frame clones and drops some. The sample carries about 70,000 clones, approximately 92% recorded once. The sample here was peripheral blood, taken in the second trimester of pregnancy. The receptors derive from a female donor in good health, enrolled as a control in a pregnancy study.

The rearrangement links TRBV10-3 to TRBJ2-7, with 13 nucleotides matching TRBD2. From germline, CDR1 is ENHRY and CDR2 SYGVKD. Unmatched junction bases numbered 2, after V lost 8 bases and J lost 4 bases. The CDR3 covers 13 residues. This CDR3 is CAIGTSGAYEQYF. The CDR3 region has the DNA TGTGCCATCGGGACTAGCGGGGCGTACGAGCAGTACTTC.

The chain uses TRBV4-3 and TRBJ1-2; D unresolved. CDR1 LGHNA and CDR2 YSLEER come from the germline V gene. The CDR3 is 15 residues long. V was cut by 0 bases and J by 4 bases, with 12 bases left in between. CDR3 in amino acids: CASSQDQTGGYGYTF. The CDR3 nucleotides read TGCGCCAGCAGCCAAGATCAGACGGGAGGCTATGGCTACACCTTC.

The rearrangement uses TRBV4-1 and TRBJ2-1; 12 positions match TRBD2. CDR3 length: 15 residues. V shed 1 base and J 8 bases; nucleotides not matched to a gene: 3. Germline CDR1 MGHRA, CDR2 YSYEKL. The CDR3 sequence is CASSQALAGGDEQFF. CDR3 DNA sequence: TGCGCCAGCAGCCAAGCACTAGCGGGGGGTGATGAGCAGTTCTTC.

The genes are TRBV6-1 and TRBJ1-5, with TRBD1 identical over 11 bases. V dropped 6 bases and J dropped 3; count of bases not matched to a gene: 1. CDR1 and CDR2 (germline): MNHNS, SASEGT. The CDR3 is 14 amino acids. The CDR3 DNA reads as TGTGCCAGCAGGGGACAGGGGGTCAATCAGCCCCAGCATTTT. This gives the protein CASRGQGVNQPQHF.

J is TRBJ1-3 and V is TRBV30, with 8 bases that match TRBD1. With 7 bases clipped from V and 4 bases from J, the junction kept 6 bases outside the gene matches. This CDR3 spans 13 amino acids. Germline CDR1 and CDR2: GTSNPN and SVGIG (reference sequence). DNA of the CDR3: TGTGCCTCATCCGGGACAGGCGGAAACACCATATATTTT. It codes for CASSGTGGNTIYF.

The chain couples TRBV5-1 to TRBJ2-1, with D possibly matching TRBD1 (7 bases). CDR1 SGHRS and CDR2 YFSETQ come from the germline V gene. V dropped 0 bases and J dropped 0 bases, with 10 bases sitting between them. CDR3 length: 16 amino acids. CDR3 coding DNA: TGCGCCAGCAGCTTGGTTCAGGGGGGCTCCTACAATGAGCAGTTCTTC. It codes for CASSLVQGGSYNEQFF. The full variable domain, completed using reference TRBV5-1 and TRBJ2-1, is KAGVTQTPRYLIKTRGQQVTLSCSPISGHRSVSWYQQTPGQGLQFLFEYFSETQRNKGNFPGRFSGRQFSNSRSEMNVSTLELGDSALYLCASSLVQGGSYNEQFFGPGTRLTVL.

This clone was observed once. CDR3 region: CASSLATGANTEAFF. CDR3 DNA sequence: TGTGCCAGCAGTTTAGCGACAGGTGCCAACACTGAAGCTTTCTTT. The V call is TRBV27, the J call TRBJ1-1; tentative D call: TRBD1 (6 bases). Germline V gives CDR1 MNHEY, CDR2 SMNVEV (reference sequence). Trimming removed 2 bases from V and 2 bases from J, with 12 bases in between. The CDR3 has 15 residues.

This sequence joins TRBV6-5 and TRBJ1-2, with D tentatively TRBD1 (5 bases). Germline V gene lookup returns CDR1 MNHEY and CDR2 SVGAGI. This CDR3 region has 15 residues. V was pared by 0 bases and J by 5 bases, with 13 bases between. The DNA for the CDR3 is TGTGCCAGCAGTTACTCGGCAGGGAGGGTTTATGGCTACACCTTC. Its protein is CASSYSAGRVYGYTF.

The V gene is TRBV9, the J gene TRBJ2-5; TRBD1 agrees at 8 bases. Germline V gene sequence: CDR1 SGDLS, CDR2 YYNGEE. The CDR3 is 15 residues long. J gave up 5 bases and V 3 bases, and 9 bases lay outside the gene matches. CDR3 in amino acids: CASSEKDRVPETQYF. Written as DNA, the CDR3 is TGTGCCAGCAGCGAAAAGGACAGGGTCCCTGAGACCCAGTACTTC.

The rearrangement joins TRBV27 to TRBJ1-5; 8 bases align to TRBD1. With 4 bases clipped from V and 5 bases from J, the junction kept 4 bases outside the gene matches. CDR1 and CDR2 from the germline V gene are MNHEY and SMNVEV (reference sequence). This CDR3 contains 14 residues. CDR3 residues: CASSSTTGDQPQHF. The DNA for the CDR3 is TGTGCCAGCAGTTCCACGACAGGGGATCAGCCCCAGCATTTT.

V gene TRBV6-6 combines with J gene TRBJ2-7, with 13 bases matching TRBD2. Germline V CDR1 and CDR2: MNHNY, SVGAGI (reference sequence). The CDR3 runs to 14 residues. V dropped 5 bases and J dropped 4; count of bases not matched to a gene: 2. DNA of the CDR3: TGTGCCAGCAGTACGACTAGCGGGGGGTACGAGCAGTACTTC. It specifies CASSTTSGGYEQYF.

The chain has TRBV28 and TRBJ2-7; D remains ambiguous. Germline V lookup: CDR1 MDHEN, CDR2 SYDVKM. Trimming removed 5 bases at V and 5 bases at J, with 13 bases between. CDR3 length equals 13 residues. CDR3 in amino acids: CASSPTIENEQYF. The CDR3 nucleotides are TGTGCCAGCAGTCCAACCATAGAAAACGAGCAGTACTTC.

The chain has TRBV7-6 and TRBJ1-4; 9 positions agree with TRBD1. CDR3 size: 12 residues. Germline V gene data show CDR1 as SGHVS and CDR2 as FNYEAQ. The CDR3 DNA sequence: TGTGGATCCGGGACAGGGAATGAAAAACTGTTTTTT. This translates into CGSGTGNEKLFF.

V gene TRBV4-3 combines with J gene TRBJ1-5; TRBD1 matches 7 bases. CDR1 and CDR2 from the germline V gene are LGHNA and YSLEER. Trimming at V came to 0 bases and at J to 3 bases, leaving 2 bases not matched to a gene. The CDR3 totals 15 residues. The CDR3 coding sequence is TGCGCCAGCAGCCAAGACAGGGGGGCCAATCAGCCCCAGCATTTT. Protein: CASSQDRGANQPQHF.

The chain employs TRBV28 and TRBJ2-6; 10 bases map to TRBD1. The CDR3 has 18 residues. J was trimmed by 1 base and V by 5 bases; bases with no gene match: 8. Germline values: CDR1 MDHEN, CDR2 SYDVKM. CDR3 sequence reads: CASSETGGSFSGANVLTF. CDR3 DNA sequence: TGTGCCAGCAGTGAGACAGGGGGCTCGTTTTCTGGGGCCAACGTCCTGACTTTC.

The chain uses TRBV28 and TRBJ1-3; D ambiguous. V was clipped by 7 bases and J by 6 bases, with 16 bases between them. Germline-derived CDR1 and CDR2 are MDHEN and SYDVKM. This CDR3 is 14 amino acids long. CDR3 nucleotide sequence: TGTGCCAGCACCCCCCCCAGTCTGGTAAACACCATATATTTT. As protein: CASTPPSLVNTIYF.

The V gene is TRBV30, the J gene TRBJ1-1, with D perhaps TRBD1 (5 bases). CDR3 length equals 12 residues. Germline V gene sequence: CDR1 GTSNPN, CDR2 SVGIG (reference sequence). V was clipped by 2 bases and J by 7 bases, with 11 bases between them. Here the CDR3 reads CAWSRGTDEAFF. The CDR3 region has the DNA TGTGCCTGGAGTCGGGGGACGGATGAAGCTTTCTTT.

CDR3 loop: CASSQTQGSNYGYTF. CDR3 nucleotides: TGCGCCAGCAGCCAAACACAGGGTTCTAACTATGGCTACACCTTC. J is TRBJ1-2 and V is TRBV4-1; D might be TRBD1 (6 bases). The CDR3 sequence is 15 residues long. With 2 bases removed from V and 0 bases from J, the gap between germline ends came to 10 bases. The germline CDR1 and CDR2 sequences are MGHRA and YSYEKL.

The chain employs TRBV5-1 and TRBJ2-5; D is possibly TRBD1 (6 bases). Germline CDR1 SGHRS, CDR2 YFSETQ. The CDR3 contains 14 residues. V was cut by 2 bases and J by 5 bases, with 13 bases left in between. CDR3 sequence (DNA): TGCGCCAGCAGCTTCGGCAGGGGATCTGAGACCCAGTACTTC. This translates into CASSFGRGSETQYF.

This clone has a single count. The gene calls are TRBV2 and TRBJ2-1, with 13 bases aligning to TRBD2. The CDR3 loop spans 15 amino acids. V was clipped by 8 bases and J by 8 bases; unmatched bases: 9. CDR1 is SNHLY and CDR2 is FYNNEI in the germline V gene. The CDR3 loop is CASYPGLAGVDEQFF. The CDR3 DNA follows: TGTGCCAGCTATCCAGGACTAGCGGGGGTTGATGAGCAGTTCTTC.

The chain uses TRBV4-2 and TRBJ1-1; tentatively, D is TRBD1 (5 bases). The germline V gene encodes CDR1 LGHNA and CDR2 YNFKEQ. There are 16 residues in the CDR3. V dropped 7 bases and J dropped 2 bases, with 20 bases sitting between them. DNA of the CDR3: TGTGCCAGCACCCCCGGGTGGGGGGATGGAAACACTGAAGCTTTCTTT. The encoded protein is CASTPGWGDGNTEAFF.

This chain joins TRBV4-1 and TRBJ2-2, with 10 positions matching TRBD1. The J segment lost 3 bases and the V segment lost 4 bases, leaving 11 bases of the junction unmatched. The CDR3 is made up of 18 amino acids. Germline values: CDR1 MGHRA, CDR2 YSYEKL. The CDR3 loop is CASSPPQTGGHHTGELFF. The CDR3 DNA follows: TGCGCCAGCAGCCCTCCTCAGACAGGGGGCCACCACACCGGGGAGCTGTTTTTT.

This clone was seen a single time. This chain connects TRBV18 to TRBJ2-5; perhaps TRBD1 as D (5 bases). Germline CDR1 reads KGHSH; CDR2 reads LQKENI. Trimming removed 0 bases at V and 1 base at J, with 15 bases between. The CDR3 has 17 residues. Here the CDR3 reads CASSPPSLRQLQETQYF. The CDR3 DNA reads TGTGCCAGCTCACCACCTTCTCTTCGACAGCTCCAAGAGACCCAGTACTTC.

This clone was observed a few times. This rearrangement joins TRBV15 to TRBJ1-5; no clear D gene. Germline loops: CDR1 LNHNV, CDR2 YYDKDF (reference sequence). The CDR3 runs to 14 residues. The V end lost 6 bases, the J end lost 4 bases, and 13 bases lay between the germline ends. CDR3 DNA sequence: TGTGCCACCAGTGAGGGCCAGGAGAATCAGCCCCAGCATTTT. Its translation is CATSEGQENQPQHF.

The chain joins TRBV4-3 to TRBJ2-5; a weak D match, TRBD1 (6 bases). V was pared by 1 base and J by 2 bases, with 11 bases between. The CDR3 loop spans 15 amino acids. Germline V gene data show CDR1 as LGHNA and CDR2 as YSLEER. The CDR3 bases are TGCGCCAGCAGCCAAGTGCAGGGGTTGCAAGAGACCCAGTACTTC. It yields the protein CASSQVQGLQETQYF.

This clone was detected once. This sequence joins TRBV13 and TRBJ1-2; D unresolved. V was pared by 2 bases and J by 0 bases, with 10 bases between. The CDR3 sequence is 15 residues long. Germline V gene lookup returns CDR1 PRHDT and CDR2 FYEKMQ (reference sequence). CDR3 loop: CASSLFGQANYGYTF. DNA of the CDR3: TGTGCCAGCAGCTTATTTGGCCAAGCTAACTATGGCTACACCTTC.

This chain connects TRBV2 to TRBJ1-4, with D unresolved. Trimming removed 1 base from V and 4 bases from J, with 13 bases in between. Germline CDR1 and CDR2: SNHLY and FYNNEI. CDR3 length: 16 residues. CDR3 loop: CASSEDTGVVNEKLFF. CDR3 bases: TGTGCCAGCAGTGAAGATACCGGGGTTGTTAATGAAAAACTGTTTTTT.